This T cell receptor beta chain was captured by sequencing in a study of vaccination effects on CD4 cells after COVID-19 (dated by TCRdb to between 2021 and 2024). Concerning the study at large: In the ViraFEST assay, PBMC were stimulated with viral peptide pools, and TCR sequencing was then used to find antigen-specific CD4+ T cell clonotypes based on their expansion. Each participant got two doses of an mRNA SARS-CoV-2 vaccine, either BNT162b2 or mRNA-1273. Each well held more than 1.5 million PBMC cultured in IMDM containing roughly 5% human AB serum, 8.5 to 10 IU/ml IL-2 and gentamicin, along with around 9.1 ug/ml peptides. In both COVID-19 convalescent patients and infection-naive vaccine recipients, the study compared SARS-CoV-2 spike-specific CD4+ TCR repertoires from before mRNA vaccination with those from after it. A total of approximately 9 COVID-19 convalescent patients and a handful of SARS-CoV-2-naive healthy vaccine recipients were included in the full study. In the study, cultures from other donors were sequenced using the Oncomine TCR Beta short-read assay on an Illumina iSeq 100. On the study overall, not on this receptor specifically: Only a small number of convalescent patients were included, and no early post-infection timepoints were available, which limited the study. Both infection-induced and vaccine-induced clones contracted markedly at late post-vaccination timepoints, which is consistent with waning T cell responses. Among healthy vaccine recipients, nearly all vaccine-induced clones were SARS-CoV-2 mono-reactive, and just 1 of 255 was cross-reactive with common cold coronaviruses.

After less than eleven days of culture, CD4+ T cells were isolated with the EasySep CD4+ T cell isolation kit. The absence of prior SARS-CoV-2 infection in healthy vaccine recipients was confirmed by negative nucleocapsid antibodies before and after vaccination. On days 3 and 7, half of the culture medium was replaced with fresh IL-2-containing medium. Unless noted otherwise, every peptide stimulation condition was cultured in triplicate wells. PBMC were separated from whole blood using Ficoll-Paque Plus gradient centrifugation and were then either cryopreserved at -140C or used fresh. Genomic DNA was extracted from cultured CD4+ T cells with the QIAamp micro DNA kit. The V end loses 1 base and the J end loses 4 bases, and a stretch of 17 bases separates them. Taken from the germline V gene, the CDR1 and CDR2 loops are MGHRA and YSYEKL. The cysteine opens and the phenylalanine closes a CDR3 of 18 amino acids. Only the CDR3 region is kept as DNA, spanning 54 bases read in frame from base 1.

Remarks on this clone: It has no known antigen specificity. No much larger clonotype is one base removed from it; base qualities were not supplied.

The library was generated by the immunoSEQ multiplex PCR assay. TCR beta CDR3 sequencing was performed on DNA from the cultured, isolated CD4+ T cells. Per the original workflow: Non-productive TCR sequences were discarded, and reads were trimmed to the CDR3 region, with only CDR3s of 7 or more amino acids retained. Antigen-specific clonotypes were identified using the MANAFEST web app by comparison of expansion in peptide wells against reference cultures. For clones to be considered positive, expansion at FDR<0.05 versus reference and all other wells, an odds ratio above 5, and a frequency above 0.1% in two replicate wells were required. A clonotype was defined as cross-reactive if the clonotype was significantly expanded both in SARS-CoV-2 spike wells and in at least one common cold coronavirus spike condition. CDR3 similarity was assessed by Levenshtein distance with the stringdist R package, and unrooted trees were built with ape in R 3.6.1. In its TCRdb copy, this immuneACCESS table keeps in-frame sequences only and misses some clones. Where compared with another copy, unresolved V genes explain less than half of these, and the others have no known cause. Clone size and the V and J calls come from that table; the DNA yielded D and trimming. This sample gives about 39,000 clones in total; around 76% of them show up just once. About 2.8% of the sample is in the top ten clones.

The chain joins TRBV4-1 to TRBJ2-6; TRBD1 is possibly the D segment (5 matching bases). The source of this sequence is a human donor who received a COVID-19 vaccine. Sample: CD4+ T cells from PBMCs cultured without peptide, taken before COVID-19 vaccination. The CDR3 corresponds to CASSQVGKPGSGANVLTF. The nucleotide sequence is given as TGCGCCAGCAGCCAAGTAGGAAAACCAGGGTCCGGGGCCAACGTCCTGACTTTC.